The sequence of this T cell receptor (beta chain) was determined in a study of blood T cell repertoires in COVID-19 (dated by TCRdb to about 2020). As for the study more broadly: Samples covering the acute and convalescent phases of COVID-19 were provided by collaborators in the United States, Italy and Spain. The prospective study material was composed of cDNA or gDNA derived from T cells, B-cell-depleted T cells, or PBMCs. Deeply sampled blood TCRbeta repertoires from subjects exposed to, actively infected with, or recovered from COVID-19 were included in the dataset. The repertoires were released in a freely available public database intended as a resource for research on the immune response to SARS-CoV-2. Samples were obtained from the ongoing ImmuneRACE study (first 160 participants) and from approximately 1,200 subjects provided by 6 global collaborators. A de-identified subject ID, COVID-19 status, age in years and sex were almost always included in the sample metadata. HLA class I and class II types, where available, came from metadata supplied by the sample provider rather than from assay-based typing.

Collaborating institutions collected whole blood in K2EDTA tubes following their own protocols. For TCRbeta analysis, collaborators shipped samples as frozen whole blood, isolated PBMCs, or DNA extracted from either of those sample types. In regard to this clone: Its cognate antigen has yet to be identified. Base qualities are not provided; no much larger clone lies one nucleotide away.

The research as a whole found: How much clinical and demographic metadata was included differed by source and by participant, and the metadata was provided uncurated.

The immunoSEQ Assay, a bias-controlled multiplex PCR, was used to amplify TCRbeta CDR3 regions from genomic DNA. As for how the authors treated the data: The number of nucleated cells in each sample was estimated from the amplification of reference gene primers within the assay. To quantify the absolute abundance of each unique TCRbeta CDR3 rearrangement, sequence reads were collapsed and filtered. For each sample, productive Simpson clonality was calculated by taking the square root of Simpson's diversity index across productive rearrangements. In its TCRdb copy, this immuneACCESS table keeps in-frame sequences only and misses some clones. Where compared with another copy, unresolved V genes explain less than half of these, and the others have no known cause. V and J calls and clone size are given by that table; D and trimming were obtained from the DNA. Recorded for this sample are 95,000 to 100,000 clones; approximately 92% of them occurred a single time. The ten largest make up less than 7.5% of the sample.

The receptor was isolated from a man in his fifties with active COVID-19. Material: peripheral blood.

The CDR3 here reads CASSSRMRGPYEQYF. The sequenced DNA is TGTGCCAGCAGCTCCCGTATGAGAGGCCCCTACGAGCAGTACTTC. The V and J genes are TRBV5-6 and TRBJ2-7; the D gene is not confidently resolved. From a lookup of the germline V gene, CDR1 and CDR2 are SGHDT and YYEEEE. V loses 3 bases, J loses 2 bases, and the germline ends lie 15 bases apart. Including cysteine and phenylalanine, the CDR3 has 15 amino acids. CDR3 DNA is the only sequence kept; it has 45 bases, read in frame from the first base.